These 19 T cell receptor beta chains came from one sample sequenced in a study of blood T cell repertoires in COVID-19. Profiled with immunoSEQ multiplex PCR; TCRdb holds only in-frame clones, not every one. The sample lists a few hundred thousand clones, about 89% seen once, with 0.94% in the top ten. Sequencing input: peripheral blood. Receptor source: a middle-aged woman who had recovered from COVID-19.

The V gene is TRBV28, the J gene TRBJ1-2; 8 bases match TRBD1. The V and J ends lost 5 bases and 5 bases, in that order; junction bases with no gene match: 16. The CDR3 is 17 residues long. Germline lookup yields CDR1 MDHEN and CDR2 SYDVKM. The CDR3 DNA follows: TGTGCCAGCAGTCCCCGGACAGGGAATCCCCGTCGATATGGCTACACCTTC. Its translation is CASSPRTGNPRRYGYTF.

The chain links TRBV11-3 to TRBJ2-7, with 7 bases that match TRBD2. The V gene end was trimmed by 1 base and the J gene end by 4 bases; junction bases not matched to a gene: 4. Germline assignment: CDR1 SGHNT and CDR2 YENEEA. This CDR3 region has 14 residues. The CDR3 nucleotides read TGTGCCAGCAGCTTAGCAGGGAGGGGTTACGAGCAGTACTTC. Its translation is CASSLAGRGYEQYF.

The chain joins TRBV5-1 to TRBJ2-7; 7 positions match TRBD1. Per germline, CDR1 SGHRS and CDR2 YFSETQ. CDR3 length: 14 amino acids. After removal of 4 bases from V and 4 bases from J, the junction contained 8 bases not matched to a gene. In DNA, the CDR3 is TGCGCCAGCAGCCATGGGACAGATGGGTACGAGCAGTACTTC. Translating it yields CASSHGTDGYEQYF.

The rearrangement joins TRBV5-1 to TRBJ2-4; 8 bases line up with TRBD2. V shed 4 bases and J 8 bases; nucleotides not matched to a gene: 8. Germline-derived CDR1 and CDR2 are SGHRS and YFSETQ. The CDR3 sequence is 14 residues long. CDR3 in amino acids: CASSTGGGLDIQYF. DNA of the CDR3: TGCGCCAGCAGCACGGGAGGGGGGCTGGACATTCAGTACTTC.

In DNA form, the CDR3 reads TGTGCCAGCAGCTACGACCCCGGGTCCAATGAGCAGTTCTTC. This translates into CASSYDPGSNEQFF. The chain is built from TRBV11-3 and TRBJ2-1; the D is unclear. In germline, CDR1 is SGHNT, CDR2 YENEEA. The CDR3 length is 14 residues. V dropped 4 bases and J dropped 6 bases, with 13 bases sitting between them.

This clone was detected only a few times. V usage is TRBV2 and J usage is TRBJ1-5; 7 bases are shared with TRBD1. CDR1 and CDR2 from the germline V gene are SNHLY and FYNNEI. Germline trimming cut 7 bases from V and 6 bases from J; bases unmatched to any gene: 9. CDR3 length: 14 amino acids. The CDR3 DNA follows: TGTGCCAGCAACTCCGACAGGGTTAGTCAGCCCCAGCATTTT. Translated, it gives CASNSDRVSQPQHF.

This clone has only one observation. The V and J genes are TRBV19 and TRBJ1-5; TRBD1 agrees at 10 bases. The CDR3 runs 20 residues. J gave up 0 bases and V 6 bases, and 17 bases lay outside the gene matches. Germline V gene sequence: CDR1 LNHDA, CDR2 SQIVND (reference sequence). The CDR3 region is CASSRGKTDRGSYSNQPQHF. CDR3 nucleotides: TGTGCCAGTAGCCGCGGGAAAACGGACAGGGGGTCTTATAGCAATCAGCCCCAGCATTTT.

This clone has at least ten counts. The CDR3 protein is CASGTPYNEQFF. As DNA, the CDR3 is TGTGCTAGTGGTACACCCTACAATGAGCAGTTCTTC. This sequence joins TRBV12-5 and TRBJ2-1; D unresolved. The CDR3 contains 12 residues. The V end was cut by 5 bases, the J end by 2 bases, with 4 bases between. Germline CDR1 LGHNT, CDR2 FRNRAP. Filled out from reference TRBV12-5 and TRBJ2-1, the complete variable domain reads DARVTQTPRHKVTEMGQEVTMRCQPILGHNTVFWYRQTMMQGLELLAYFRNRAPLDDSGMPKDRFSAEMPDATLATLKIQPSEPRDSAVYFCASGTPYNEQFFGPGTRLTVL.

The CDR3 protein is CASSHPNRLDTQYF. In nucleotides, the CDR3 is TGTGCCAGCAGCCACCCCAACAGGTTAGATACGCAGTATTTT. V is TRBV14 and J is TRBJ2-3, with TRBD1 as a possible D gene (5 bases). Trimming left V 3 bases short and J 5 bases short, with 12 bases between. This CDR3 has 14 residues. Germline assignment: CDR1 SGHDN and CDR2 FVKESK. Supplemented by reference TRBV14 and TRBJ2-3, the full variable domain reads EAGVTQFPSHSVIEKGQTVTLRCDPISGHDNLYWYRRVMGKEIKFLLHFVKESKQDESGMPNNRFLAERTGGTYSTLKVQPAELEDSGVYFCASSHPNRLDTQYFGPGTRLTVL.

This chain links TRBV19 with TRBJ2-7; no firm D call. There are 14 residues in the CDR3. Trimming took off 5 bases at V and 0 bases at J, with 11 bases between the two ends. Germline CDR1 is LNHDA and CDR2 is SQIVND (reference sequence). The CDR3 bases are TGTGCCAGTAGTTCCCGGCACAGCTCCTACGAGCAGTACTTC. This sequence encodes CASSSRHSSYEQYF.

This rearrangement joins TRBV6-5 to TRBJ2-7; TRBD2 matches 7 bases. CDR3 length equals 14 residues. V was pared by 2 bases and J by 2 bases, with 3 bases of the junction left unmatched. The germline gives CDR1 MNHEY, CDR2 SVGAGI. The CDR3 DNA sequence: TGTGCCAGCAGTTACCAGGCGGGAGCCTACGAGCAGTACTTC. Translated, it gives CASSYQAGAYEQYF.

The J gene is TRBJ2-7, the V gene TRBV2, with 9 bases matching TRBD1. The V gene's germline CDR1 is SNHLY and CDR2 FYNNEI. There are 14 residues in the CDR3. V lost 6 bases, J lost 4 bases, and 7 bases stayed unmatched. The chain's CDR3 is CASRGQGVGYEQYF. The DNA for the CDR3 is TGTGCCAGCAGGGGACAGGGTGTCGGATACGAGCAGTACTTC.

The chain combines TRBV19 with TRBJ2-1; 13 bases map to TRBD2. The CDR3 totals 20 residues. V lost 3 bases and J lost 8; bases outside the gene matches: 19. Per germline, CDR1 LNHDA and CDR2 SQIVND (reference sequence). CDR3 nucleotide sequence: TGTGCCAGTAGTATTTCACCCTGGACTAGCGGGAGCGTGATAAGCTATGAGCAGTTCTTC. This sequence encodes CASSISPWTSGSVISYEQFF.

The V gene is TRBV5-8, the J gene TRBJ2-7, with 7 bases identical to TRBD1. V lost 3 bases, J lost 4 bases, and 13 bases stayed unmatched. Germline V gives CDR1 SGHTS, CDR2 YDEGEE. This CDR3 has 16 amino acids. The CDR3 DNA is TGTGCCAGCAGCTCGCCCAGGGGGACCGCGCTATACGAGCAGTACTTC. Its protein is CASSSPRGTALYEQYF.

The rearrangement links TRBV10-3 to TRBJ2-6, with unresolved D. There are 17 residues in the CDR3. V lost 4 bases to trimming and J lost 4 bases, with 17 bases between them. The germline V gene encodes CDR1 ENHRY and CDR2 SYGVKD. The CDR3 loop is CAISVSGGGGGANVLTF. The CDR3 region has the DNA TGTGCCATCAGTGTAAGTGGTGGCGGTGGGGGGGCCAACGTCCTGACTTTC.

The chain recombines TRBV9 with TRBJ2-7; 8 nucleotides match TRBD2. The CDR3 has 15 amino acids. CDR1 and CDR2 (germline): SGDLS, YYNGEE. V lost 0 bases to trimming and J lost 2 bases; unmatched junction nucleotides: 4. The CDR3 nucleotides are TGTGCCAGCAGCGTAGGAGGTAGCGGGGCCTACGAGCAGTACTTC. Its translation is CASSVGGSGAYEQYF.

CDR3 sequence: CASDQGNRANVLTF. As DNA, the CDR3 is TGTGCCAGTGACCAGGGTAATCGGGCCAACGTCCTGACTTTC. The chain links TRBV19 to TRBJ2-6; perhaps TRBD1 as D (5 bases). V was trimmed by 8 bases and J by 5 bases, leaving 13 bases between them. Germline V gives CDR1 LNHDA, CDR2 SQIVND (reference sequence). This CDR3 is 14 amino acids long.

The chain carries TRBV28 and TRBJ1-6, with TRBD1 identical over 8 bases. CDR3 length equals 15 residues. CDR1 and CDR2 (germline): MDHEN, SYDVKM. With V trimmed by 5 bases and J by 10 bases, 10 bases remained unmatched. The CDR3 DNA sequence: TGTGCCAGCAGTCCATCGGACAGGGCCTACTCACCCCTCCACTTT. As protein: CASSPSDRAYSPLHF.

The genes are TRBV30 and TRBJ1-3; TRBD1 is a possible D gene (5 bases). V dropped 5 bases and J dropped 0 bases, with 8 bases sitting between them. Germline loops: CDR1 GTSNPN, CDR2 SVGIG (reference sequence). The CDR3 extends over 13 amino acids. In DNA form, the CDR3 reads TGTGCCTGGGACAGCACCTCTGGAAACACCATATATTTT. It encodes CAWDSTSGNTIYF. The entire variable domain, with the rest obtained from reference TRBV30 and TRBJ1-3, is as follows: SQTIHQWPATLVQPVGSPLSLECTVEGTSNPNLYWYRQAAGRGLQLLFYSVGIGQISSEVPQNLSASRPQDRQFILSSKKLLLSDSGFYLCAWDSTSGNTIYFGEGSWLTVV.